This TCR beta chain was retrieved from a study of cytomegalovirus exposure and HLA in healthy donors. Study-level points and caveats: In an earlier analysis, about 90% or about 30%: the productive usage of most TCR beta V segments.

In the PCR, 60 Vbeta and 13 Jbeta primers were used. Original processing methods: Later analysis identified approximately 80 million unique TCR beta chains, 8.5 million to 13 million shared. Produced via immunoSEQ multiplex PCR; TCRdb's table is partial and in-frame only. V, J and clone size are taken as reported in that table, and D and trimming were inferred from the DNA itself. The sample carries some 29,000 clones, 40% to 45% recorded once. This clone was detected once. The target antigen is unknown. This CDR3 contains 16 residues. Trimming pared 2 bases from V and 3 bases from J, leaving 16 bases between. Germline values: CDR1 MNHEY, CDR2 SVGAGI.

This TCR derives from a woman between 45 and 65 years old in good health and CMV-seronegative. Sequencing was done on a sample of PBMCs. V gene TRBV6-5 combines with J gene TRBJ1-2; TRBD1 is a possible D gene (6 bases). The CDR3 DNA follows: TGTGCCAGCAGTTACGGCCCTCTAGGGGGTCACTATGGCTACACCTTC. Residues: CASSYGPLGGHYGYTF.